This T cell receptor beta chain was captured in a study of T cell responses to AZD1222 COVID-19 vaccine. Study-wide results and limits: Per reports, nearly half of all spike-specific TCRs target regions that are unmutated in variants.

Remarks on this clone: Antigen specificity is unknown.

The CDR3 runs to 11 residues. V dropped 5 bases and J dropped 6 bases, with 10 bases sitting between them. Germline CDR1 DFQATT, CDR2 SNEGSKA (reference sequence). Clones were read by immunoSEQ multiplex PCR, and TCRdb kept only the in-frame ones, dropping some. In the table there are 80,000 to 100,000 clones, 88% of which are singletons. The genes are TRBV20-1 and TRBJ1-1; D unclear. The input for sequencing was peripheral blood, taken on day 0 of AZD1222 vaccination. The sequence derives from an adult in good health. The CDR3 reads CSARQGPEAFF. CDR3 DNA sequence: TGCAGTGCTCGGCAAGGGCCTGAAGCTTTCTTT.